This T cell receptor (beta chain) was observed in a study of T cells in Graves' hyperthyroidism and ophthalmopathy. Germline V CDR1 and CDR2: LGHDT, YNNKEL (reference sequence). V shed 2 bases and J shed 9 bases, with 11 bases lying between them. The CDR3 covers 13 residues. RNA transcripts yielded amplified TCR beta CDR3 regions. When the TCR CDR3 underwent first-round RT-PCR, the HTBI primer set was used. Using its own MiXCR run on the multiplex PCR reads, TCRdb lists one record per CDR3 protein. Among under 550,000 distinct CDR3 sequences listed, approximately 13% were seen once. This clonotype was recorded at least ten times.

This chain joins TRBV3-1 and TRBJ2-1; possible D gene TRBD2, 6 bases. The TCR originated in a woman aged 18-30 years with Graves' hyperthyroidism. The sample was blood. CDR3 nucleotide sequence: TGTGCCAGCAGCCAAAACGCGGGGACTGAGCAGTTCTTC. It is translated as CASSQNAGTEQFF.